This T cell receptor beta chain was observed in a study of radiation and T cells in renal cell carcinoma. This table comes from immunoSEQ multiplex PCR, and its TCRdb copy is limited to in-frame clones, with some not included. The table lists roughly 28,000 clones, more than 65% of them singletons. Time point here: blood 2 weeks post-SBRT. The treatment: 15 Gy SBRT to primary tumor, nephrectomy 4 weeks later. After SBRT, blood was collected at 2 and 4 weeks, plus baseline. V gave up 1 base and J gave up 8 bases, with 12 bases separating them. The length of the CDR3 is 14 residues. Germline V gene data show CDR1 as SGHTA and CDR2 as FQGNSA. With regard to this clone: Its target is not known.

Study-wide results and limits: Pretreatment tumor biopsies were lacking, so baseline clonotypes are unknown. In blood, top tumor clones expanded by 2 weeks, shrinking by 4.

The source material was blood, sampled from a patient whose treatment included radiotherapy and nephrectomy. The TCR sequence derives from a man in his 60s with renal cell carcinoma. The V gene is TRBV7-2, the J gene TRBJ2-4; perhaps TRBD2 as D (5 bases). The CDR3 DNA reads TGTGCCAGCAGCTTAGTCGGTCCCGGGGACATTCAGTACTTC. This encodes CASSLVGPGDIQYF.